The 14 T cell receptor beta chains given below trace back to one sample, sequenced in a study of Tregs in tolerant kidney transplant recipients. Measured with immunoSEQ multiplex PCR; TCRdb has only the in-frame clones, and not every one. The table lists some 55,000 clones, 83% of them singletons. The sequencing sample was made of CD4+ T cells from blood. The receptor set was obtained from a human donor in good health.

The chain employs TRBV29-1 and TRBJ2-7, with 7 nucleotides matching TRBD1. The ends lost 3 bases at V and 4 bases at J; junction bases unmatched: 9. This CDR3 is built from 14 residues. CDR1 and CDR2 from the germline V gene are SQVTM and ANQGSEA. CDR3 sequence reads: CSVEDRDRGYEQYF. The CDR3 coding sequence is TGCAGCGTTGAGGACCGGGACAGAGGGTACGAGCAGTACTTC.

The chain recombines TRBV7-2 with TRBJ2-5, with 8 bases matching TRBD2. CDR3 size: 13 residues. Losses at the gene ends were 8 bases for V and 1 base for J; bases not matched to a gene: 3. Per germline, CDR1 SGHTA and CDR2 FQGNSA. The CDR3 nucleotides are TGTGCCAGCCTCCGGGGGGGCCAAGAGACCCAGTACTTC. This sequence encodes CASLRGGQETQYF.

This clone was observed a single time. The chain uses TRBV6-5 and TRBJ2-7; TRBD2 might be the D (7 bases). The ends were cut back, 6 bases at V and 7 bases at J, with 13 bases in the middle. The CDR3 has 12 residues. Per the germline V gene, CDR1 is MNHEY and CDR2 is SVGAGI. The CDR3 nucleotides read TGTGCCAGCAGCCGGGGGGCGGGAGAGCAGTACTTC. Translated, it gives CASSRGAGEQYF.

This clone counts as medium-sized. This chain joins TRBV6-1 and TRBJ2-3, with 10 bases lining up with TRBD2. The CDR3 sequence is 10 residues long. Germline CDR1 is MNHNS and CDR2 is SASEGT. The V gene end was trimmed by 8 bases and the J gene end by 12 bases; junction bases not matched to a gene: 2. CDR3 protein: CASQREGQYF. DNA of the CDR3: TGTGCCAGCCAGCGGGAGGGACAGTATTTT.

This clone was counted a few times. The chain uses TRBV6-5 and TRBJ2-2; 10 nucleotides line up with TRBD2. Germline V CDR1 and CDR2: MNHEY, SVGAGI. The CDR3 has 16 amino acids. V was clipped by 2 bases and J by 6 bases; unmatched bases: 6. This CDR3 is CASSYAGTSASGELFF. The CDR3, as DNA: TGTGCCAGCAGTTACGCCGGGACTAGCGCCTCCGGGGAGCTGTTTTTT.

This clone was picked up a small number of times. The V call is TRBV4-2, the J call TRBJ2-1; 11 bases line up with TRBD2. V lost 6 bases, J lost 1 base, and 2 bases stayed unmatched. Germline loops: CDR1 LGHNA, CDR2 YNFKEQ. This CDR3 has 15 residues. CDR3: CASRLAGGSYNEQFF. The CDR3 DNA follows: TGTGCCAGCAGGTTAGCGGGAGGGTCCTACAATGAGCAGTTCTTC.

This chain uses TRBV4-1 with TRBJ2-5; 9 bases are shared with TRBD1. There are 15 residues in the CDR3. The germline CDR1 and CDR2 sequences are MGHRA and YSYEKL. V lost 3 bases, J lost 4 bases, and 6 bases stayed unmatched. The CDR3 spells CASSHPWTGAETQYF. DNA for the CDR3: TGCGCCAGCAGCCACCCCTGGACAGGGGCAGAGACCCAGTACTTC.

The chain has TRBV7-2 and TRBJ2-7, with no clear D. Germline V gene lookup returns CDR1 SGHTA and CDR2 FQGNSA. V was clipped by 5 bases and J by 2 bases, with 13 bases between them. This CDR3 has 14 amino acids. CDR3 amino acids: CASSATVVTYEQYF. Here the CDR3 DNA reads TGTGCCAGCAGCGCGACCGTGGTTACCTACGAGCAGTACTTC.

This chain uses TRBV29-1 with TRBJ1-4; 8 bases fit TRBD1. CDR3 length equals 13 residues. Germline V gives CDR1 SQVTM, CDR2 ANQGSEA. The J segment lost 12 bases and the V segment lost 2 bases, leaving 8 bases of the junction unmatched. Here the CDR3 DNA reads TGCAGCGTTGAACTGGGGACAGGAACGCAACTGTTTTTT. It yields the protein CSVELGTGTQLFF.

The chain couples TRBV9 to TRBJ2-2, with D perhaps TRBD2 (5 bases). CDR1 SGDLS and CDR2 YYNGEE come from the germline V gene. V dropped 3 bases and J dropped 0 bases, with 9 bases sitting between them. The CDR3 is 15 amino acids. The CDR3 loop is CASSATGTNTGELFF. The CDR3 region has the DNA TGTGCCAGCAGCGCGACCGGGACGAACACCGGGGAGCTGTTTTTT.

The rearrangement uses TRBV30 and TRBJ2-3; D is possibly TRBD1 or TRBD2 (6 bases each). V dropped 8 bases and J dropped 6 bases, with 15 bases sitting between them. CDR3 size: 12 residues. Germline CDR1 is GTSNPN and CDR2 is SVGIG (reference sequence). CDR3 bases: TGTGCCCTTGTGGGGGGCCCGGATACGCAGTATTTT. Translated: CALVGGPDTQYF.

This rearrangement joins TRBV2 to TRBJ2-1, with 11 nucleotides matching TRBD2. In germline, CDR1 is SNHLY, CDR2 FYNNEI. Trimming removed 7 bases from V and 5 bases from J; junction bases left unmatched: 4. CDR3 length equals 14 residues. The CDR3 reads CASTLAGGNNEQFF. CDR3 bases: TGTGCCAGCACCCTAGCGGGGGGAAACAATGAGCAGTTCTTC.

This clone has just a few counts. The chain recombines TRBV4-1 with TRBJ1-6, with D possibly TRBD1 on 5 matching bases. Deletions cut 0 bases from V and 10 bases from J, with 19 bases between. This CDR3 is built from 17 residues. Germline CDR1 MGHRA, CDR2 YSYEKL. This CDR3 is CASSQDSSRAKRSPLHF. CDR3 sequence (DNA): TGCGCCAGCAGCCAAGATTCGAGCAGGGCGAAACGGTCACCCCTCCACTTT.

The V gene is TRBV6-1, the J gene TRBJ1-2; 9 bases line up with TRBD1. The ends lost 6 bases at V and 2 bases at J; junction bases unmatched: 7. The length of the CDR3 is 15 residues. The V gene's germline CDR1 is MNHNS and CDR2 SASEGT. The CDR3 DNA reads TGTGCCAGCAGATCCACAGGGGGCCTAAACTATGGCTACACCTTC. This gives the protein CASRSTGGLNYGYTF.